One sample yielded the 10 T cell receptor beta chains listed below, sequenced in a study of T-cell reconstitution after alpha-beta-depleted transplantation in children. Unique molecular identifiers were incorporated into the prepared TCRbeta library. TCRdb re-called the PCR reads with MiXCR, one entry per CDR3 protein. The sample comprises a few hundred thousand distinct CDR3 sequences, 12% of which are singletons, and about 6% rests with the top ten. Here the sequenced sample was PBMCs from the stem cell graft donor, taken from the stem cell graft. These receptors all stem from a human donor who donated a stem cell graft to a child with combined immunodeficiency.

The J gene is TRBJ1-5, the V gene TRBV4-3; D ambiguous. The CDR3 contains 13 residues. V lost 3 bases, J lost 3 bases, and 6 bases lay in between. CDR1 is LGHNA, CDR2 YSLEER, per germline. The CDR3 reads CASSQGINQPQHF. The DNA of the CDR3 is TGCGCCAGCAGCCAGGGGATCAATCAGCCCCAGCATTTT.

The V call is TRBV20-1, the J call TRBJ2-3; TRBD2 matches at 9 bases. Per the germline V gene, CDR1 is DFQATT and CDR2 is SNEGSKA (reference sequence). J was trimmed by 1 base and V by 4 bases; bases with no gene match: 6. This CDR3 has 15 residues. The CDR3 region has the DNA TGCAGTGCTACCGTCCTAGCGGGACGCACAGATACGCAGTATTTT. Its translation is CSATVLAGRTDTQYF.

This clonotype showed up just a few times. The rearrangement joins TRBV5-5 to TRBJ2-7; D possibly corresponds to TRBD1 (5 bases). The V gene lost 4 bases and the J gene lost 0 bases, with 14 bases spanning the gap. The CDR3 is made up of 15 amino acids. Germline CDR1 and CDR2: SGHKS and YYEKEE (reference sequence). As DNA, the CDR3 is TGTGCCAGCAGCGTGTTAACAGGCCTCTCCTACGAGCAGTACTTC. Protein: CASSVLTGLSYEQYF.

V gene TRBV5-6 combines with J gene TRBJ1-5; 8 bases match TRBD1. The V gene's germline CDR1 is SGHDT and CDR2 YYEEEE. CDR3 size: 16 residues. The V and J ends lost 3 bases and 6 bases, in that order; junction bases with no gene match: 11. CDR3 region: CASSSATGGWVQPQHF. CDR3 sequence (DNA): TGTGCCAGCAGCTCGGCAACAGGGGGTTGGGTTCAGCCCCAGCATTTT.

The chain combines TRBV5-1 with TRBJ2-1; TRBD1 matches at 8 bases. The CDR3 loop spans 21 amino acids. V dropped 4 bases and J dropped 2; count of bases not matched to a gene: 23. CDR1 SGHRS and CDR2 YFSETQ come from the germline V gene. This CDR3 is CASSPGQGQSWAAATYNEQFF. Here the CDR3 DNA reads TGCGCCAGCAGCCCCGGACAGGGTCAAAGTTGGGCCGCGGCGACCTACAATGAGCAGTTCTTC.

The chain recombines TRBV5-1 with TRBJ1-1; 7 bases line up with TRBD1. V shed 3 bases, J shed 3 bases, and the junction held 8 bases outside the gene matches. The CDR3 is 15 residues long. CDR1 SGHRS and CDR2 YFSETQ come from the germline V gene. The CDR3: CASSSVTGRHTEAFF. The DNA for the CDR3 is TGCGCCAGCAGCTCGGTGACAGGGCGTCACACTGAAGCTTTCTTT.

This clonotype was observed at least ten times. The J gene is TRBJ2-3, the V gene TRBV4-3, with TRBD2 matching over 15 bases. Germline CDR1 reads LGHNA; CDR2 reads YSLEER. V lost 1 base, J lost 4 bases, and 6 bases stayed unmatched. The CDR3 runs to 18 residues. As DNA, the CDR3 is TGCGCCAGCAGCCAAGGATCTGGACTAGCGGGGGGGGCAGATACGCAGTATTTT. Residues: CASSQGSGLAGGADTQYF.

This clonotype was recorded at least ten times. J is TRBJ2-1 and V is TRBV20-1; 7 positions match TRBD2. The trim removed 6 bases at V and 8 bases at J, leaving 13 bases unmatched. The CDR3 spans 14 residues. CDR1 and CDR2 (germline): DFQATT, SNEGSKA (reference sequence). CDR3 sequence reads: CSAKWEGFWDEQFF. In DNA form, the CDR3 reads TGCAGTGCAAAGTGGGAGGGCTTTTGGGATGAGCAGTTCTTC.

The V and J genes are TRBV12-3 or TRBV12-4 and TRBJ2-1, with TRBD1 matching 10 bases. This CDR3 is built from 15 residues. J lost 9 bases, V lost 5 bases, and 10 bases had no gene match. The DNA of the CDR3 is TGTGCCAGCAGTCCGGGACAGGGGTGGGTCAGTGAGCAGTTCTTC. This translates into CASSPGQGWVSEQFF.

This clonotype was counted a few times. The V gene is TRBV6-2 or TRBV6-3, the J gene TRBJ1-1; no firm D call. CDR3 length: 11 residues. Trimming shortened V by 6 bases and J by 6 bases, and 8 bases separated the two germline ends. Looked up from germline, CDR1 is MNHEY and CDR2 is SVGEGT. Here the CDR3 DNA reads TGTGCCAGCAGATTGTATGCTGAAGCTTTCTTT. Protein product: CASRLYAEAFF.